The following is a T cell receptor (beta chain) sequence with its context. Data came from immunoSEQ multiplex PCR; TCRdb stores just in-frame clones and leaves some out. The sample lists 120,000 to 150,000 clones, approximately 80% occurring once. These data are taken from a study of blood T cell repertoires in COVID-19. The TCR comes from a woman aged 18-35 years who had been exposed to COVID-19. The specimen sequenced was PBMCs or T cells enriched from blood (not recorded which).

For the CDR3, the DNA is TGTGCCAAAACGACAGGGGGCGTTTCTGGGGCCAACGTCCTGACTTTC. This codes for CAKTTGGVSGANVLTF. This sequence joins TRBV7-2 and TRBJ2-6, with TRBD1 matching over 10 bases. The germline V gene has CDR1 SGHTA and CDR2 FQGNSA. Trimming removed 10 bases from V and 1 base from J; junction bases left unmatched: 7. CDR3 size: 16 residues.